A selection of T cell receptor beta chains follows, all from one sample in a study of cytomegalovirus exposure and HLA in healthy donors. Assay used: immunoSEQ multiplex PCR; TCRdb lists only in-frame clones, some missing. The top ten hold under 2% of the sample, which has 90,000 to 130,000 clones, roughly nine tenths seen once. The sequenced sample consisted of PBMCs. The receptors originated from a woman younger than 35 in good health and CMV-seronegative. The CDR3 runs from the conserved cysteine through the conserved F or W. D genes are given only for firm matches. Not all rows give a size; the values are once, few, many and, for expanded clones, a class.

v_call: TRBV30; j_call: TRBJ2-7; cdr3_length: 15; clone_size: -; d_call: -; cdr3_nt: TGTGCCTGGAGTGTACAAGCAGGGAAAGGGTACGAGCAGTACTTC; cdr3_aa: CAWSVQAGKGYEQYF
v_call: TRBV5-1; j_call: TRBJ2-7; cdr3_length: 14; clone_size: -; d_call: -; cdr3_nt: TGCGCCAGCAGCCCGAACTGGGGGCCCGACGAGCAGTACTTC; cdr3_aa: CASSPNWGPDEQYF
v_call: TRBV4-3; j_call: TRBJ2-4; cdr3_length: 14; clone_size: -; d_call: TRBD1; cdr3_nt: TGCGCCAGCAGCCAAGACAGGGGGTTAAACATTCAGTACTTC; cdr3_aa: CASSQDRGLNIQYF
v_call: TRBV28; j_call: TRBJ1-4; cdr3_length: 13; clone_size: -; d_call: -; cdr3_nt: TGTGCCAGCAGTTTGGACAGAGGGGAAAAACTGTTTTTT; cdr3_aa: CASSLDRGEKLFF
v_call: TRBV7-9; j_call: TRBJ2-7; cdr3_length: 14; clone_size: -; d_call: -; cdr3_nt: TGTGCCAGCAGCTCCCCGGGTTCCCACTACGAGCAGTACTTC; cdr3_aa: CASSSPGSHYEQYF
v_call: TRBV4-3; j_call: TRBJ1-1; cdr3_length: 15; clone_size: -; d_call: -; cdr3_nt: TGCGCCAGCAGCCAAGATGGCTCCCGGGACACTGAAGCTTTCTTT; cdr3_aa: CASSQDGSRDTEAFF
v_call: TRBV5-4; j_call: TRBJ2-7; cdr3_length: 12; clone_size: -; d_call: -; cdr3_nt: TGTGCCAGCAGCCCGGGTGGTTACGAGCAGTACTTC; cdr3_aa: CASSPGGYEQYF
v_call: TRBV10-3; j_call: TRBJ2-3; cdr3_length: 16; clone_size: once; d_call: TRBD1; cdr3_nt: TGTGCCATCAGTGGGACAGGGGGTTCTAGCACAGATACGCAGTATTTT; cdr3_aa: CAISGTGGSSTDTQYF
v_call: TRBV10-3; j_call: TRBJ2-3; cdr3_length: 15; clone_size: -; d_call: TRBD2; cdr3_nt: TGTGCCATCAGTGAGTCGGGGACTAGCGGGAATACGCAGTATTTT; cdr3_aa: CAISESGTSGNTQYF
v_call: TRBV6-1; j_call: TRBJ2-5; cdr3_length: 13; clone_size: -; d_call: -; cdr3_nt: TGTGCCAGCAGTCCCCAGGGGCAAGAGACCCAGTACTTC; cdr3_aa: CASSPQGQETQYF
v_call: TRBV4-2; j_call: TRBJ2-5; cdr3_length: 15; clone_size: -; d_call: TRBD2; cdr3_nt: TGTGCCAGCAGCCAAGACAGGGAGGGTGCCGAGACCCAGTACTTC; cdr3_aa: CASSQDREGAETQYF
v_call: TRBV5-1; j_call: TRBJ1-2; cdr3_length: 17; clone_size: -; d_call: -; cdr3_nt: TGCGCCAGCAGCTTGGTTTTGGGCAGGCCAAGAGACTATGGCTACACCTTC; cdr3_aa: CASSLVLGRPRDYGYTF
v_call: TRBV30; j_call: TRBJ2-1; cdr3_length: 11; clone_size: -; d_call: -; cdr3_nt: TGTGCCTGGAGTAAAGAGCGTGAGCAGTTCTTC; cdr3_aa: CAWSKEREQFF
v_call: TRBV28; j_call: TRBJ2-7; cdr3_length: 14; clone_size: -; d_call: TRBD1; cdr3_nt: TGTGCCAGCAAGCCGGGACAGGGAACCTACGAGCAGTACTTC; cdr3_aa: CASKPGQGTYEQYF
v_call: TRBV9; j_call: TRBJ2-7; cdr3_length: 14; clone_size: -; d_call: -; cdr3_nt: TGTGCCAGCAGCGTGGCCGGGTCCCCCTACGAGCAGTACTTC; cdr3_aa: CASSVAGSPYEQYF
v_call: TRBV4-3; j_call: TRBJ2-6; cdr3_length: 16; clone_size: many; d_call: -; cdr3_nt: TGCGCCAGCAGCCAAGATCTCCAGGCTGGGGCCAACGTCCTGACTTTC; cdr3_aa: CASSQDLQAGANVLTF
v_call: TRBV27; j_call: TRBJ2-3; cdr3_length: 15; clone_size: -; d_call: -; cdr3_nt: TGTGCCAGCAGTACCCGGTCGGTCCCCACAGATACGCAGTATTTT; cdr3_aa: CASSTRSVPTDTQYF
v_call: TRBV6-5; j_call: TRBJ2-5; cdr3_length: 14; clone_size: -; d_call: -; cdr3_nt: TGTGCCAGCAGCAACCTCGGTCTCGGGGAGACCCAGTACTTC; cdr3_aa: CASSNLGLGETQYF
v_call: TRBV21-1; j_call: TRBJ1-2; cdr3_length: 12; clone_size: few; d_call: -; cdr3_nt: TGTGCCAGCAGCAAGGTTACGGGGGGCTACACCTTC; cdr3_aa: CASSKVTGGYTF
v_call: TRBV4-1; j_call: TRBJ1-1; cdr3_length: 17; clone_size: -; d_call: -; cdr3_nt: TGCGCCAGCAGGCCCGGGCCTGGTGGCGGGAAAAACACTGAAGCTTTCTTT; cdr3_aa: CASRPGPGGGKNTEAFF
v_call: TRBV4-3; j_call: TRBJ1-5; cdr3_length: 16; clone_size: -; d_call: -; cdr3_nt: TGCGCCAGCAGCCAAGACTGGGAGGGTAGCAATCAGCCCCAGCATTTT; cdr3_aa: CASSQDWEGSNQPQHF
v_call: TRBV2; j_call: TRBJ1-4; cdr3_length: 15; clone_size: -; d_call: -; cdr3_nt: TGTGCCAGCAGTGAAGTAGGGGTCATGGATGAAAAACTGTTTTTT; cdr3_aa: CASSEVGVMDEKLFF
v_call: TRBV5-1; j_call: TRBJ1-2; cdr3_length: 17; clone_size: -; d_call: TRBD1; cdr3_nt: TGCGCCAGCAGCTTGGAAGGGACAGGGGCCCCTAACTATGGCTACACCTTC; cdr3_aa: CASSLEGTGAPNYGYTF
v_call: TRBV20-1; j_call: TRBJ1-2; cdr3_length: 11; clone_size: -; d_call: TRBD1; cdr3_nt: TGCAGTGCCAGGGACAGGGATGGCTACACCTTC; cdr3_aa: CSARDRDGYTF
v_call: TRBV9; j_call: TRBJ2-5; cdr3_length: 13; clone_size: -; d_call: TRBD1; cdr3_nt: TGTGCCAGCAGCGCCGACAGGGTAGAGACCCAGTACTTC; cdr3_aa: CASSADRVETQYF
v_call: TRBV30; j_call: TRBJ1-2; cdr3_length: 11; clone_size: few; d_call: TRBD1; cdr3_nt: TGTGCCTGGAGAGGGGGCCTGGGCTACACCTTC; cdr3_aa: CAWRGGLGYTF
v_call: TRBV6-5; j_call: TRBJ2-2; cdr3_length: 16; clone_size: -; d_call: -; cdr3_nt: TGTGCCAGCAGTTCCTACAGGGAATTGGGCACCGGGGAGCTGTTTTTT; cdr3_aa: CASSSYRELGTGELFF
v_call: TRBV7-3; j_call: TRBJ2-3; cdr3_length: 14; clone_size: -; d_call: TRBD1; cdr3_nt: TGTGCCAGCAGCTCGACAGGGCCCCCAGATACGCAGTATTTT; cdr3_aa: CASSSTGPPDTQYF
v_call: TRBV6-1; j_call: TRBJ2-2; cdr3_length: 16; clone_size: -; d_call: TRBD2; cdr3_nt: TGTGCCAGCAGTGATTATAGCGGGAAAGGCACCGGGGAGCTGTTTTTT; cdr3_aa: CASSDYSGKGTGELFF
v_call: TRBV28; j_call: TRBJ1-6; cdr3_length: 16; clone_size: -; d_call: -; cdr3_nt: TGTGCCAGCAGTTTAATGGGGAGCTCCTATAATTCACCCCTCCACTTT; cdr3_aa: CASSLMGSSYNSPLHF
v_call: TRBV9; j_call: TRBJ1-4; cdr3_length: 14; clone_size: -; d_call: -; cdr3_nt: TGTGCCAGCAGCGCCCGGGACTTTAATGAAAAACTGTTTTTT; cdr3_aa: CASSARDFNEKLFF
v_call: TRBV6-5; j_call: TRBJ2-7; cdr3_length: 11; clone_size: -; d_call: -; cdr3_nt: TGTGCCAGCAGCACGGCGGGTGAGCAGTACTTC; cdr3_aa: CASSTAGEQYF
v_call: TRBV5-1; j_call: TRBJ1-2; cdr3_length: 14; clone_size: -; d_call: TRBD1; cdr3_nt: TGCGCCAGCAGCTTCTCCGGGACAGGGGATGGCTACACCTTC; cdr3_aa: CASSFSGTGDGYTF
v_call: TRBV10-3; j_call: TRBJ2-1; cdr3_length: 15; clone_size: -; d_call: TRBD2; cdr3_nt: TGTGCCATCCGCGCCGGGACTAGCCCCGCAAATGAGCAGTTCTTC; cdr3_aa: CAIRAGTSPANEQFF
v_call: TRBV5-1; j_call: TRBJ2-5; cdr3_length: 15; clone_size: -; d_call: -; cdr3_nt: TGCGCCAGCAGCTTGGGGCACCCTCCCCAAGAGACCCAGTACTTC; cdr3_aa: CASSLGHPPQETQYF
v_call: TRBV7-2; j_call: TRBJ2-7; cdr3_length: 15; clone_size: -; d_call: -; cdr3_nt: TGTGCCAGCAGCCCCTATTCGGTAGCGCCCTACGAGCAGTACTTC; cdr3_aa: CASSPYSVAPYEQYF
v_call: TRBV7-9; j_call: TRBJ1-1; cdr3_length: 15; clone_size: -; d_call: -; cdr3_nt: TGTGCCAGCAGCGCTACAGGAGGGATGAACACTGAAGCTTTCTTT; cdr3_aa: CASSATGGMNTEAFF
v_call: TRBV6-1; j_call: TRBJ1-1; cdr3_length: 13; clone_size: once; d_call: TRBD1; cdr3_nt: TGTGCCAGCAGCGCTGACAGGGGTAGGAGAGCTTTCTTT; cdr3_aa: CASSADRGRRAFF
v_call: TRBV12-5; j_call: TRBJ2-7; cdr3_length: 11; clone_size: few; d_call: TRBD2; cdr3_nt: TGTGCTAGCCTGGGGGGAGGGCTCCTGTACTTC; cdr3_aa: CASLGGGLLYF
v_call: TRBV27; j_call: TRBJ1-5; cdr3_length: 15; clone_size: -; d_call: -; cdr3_nt: TGTGCCAGCAGTTTATCGTATGGGGAGAATCAGCCCCAGCATTTT; cdr3_aa: CASSLSYGENQPQHF
v_call: TRBV2; j_call: TRBJ2-5; cdr3_length: 14; clone_size: -; d_call: TRBD2; cdr3_nt: TGTGCCAGCAGGGGCGGGGGGCCCGAGGAGACCCAGTACTTC; cdr3_aa: CASRGGGPEETQYF
v_call: TRBV9; j_call: TRBJ2-3; cdr3_length: 15; clone_size: -; d_call: TRBD1; cdr3_nt: TGTGCCAGCAGCGGACAGGGACCTAGCACAGATACGCAGTATTTT; cdr3_aa: CASSGQGPSTDTQYF
v_call: TRBV30; j_call: TRBJ2-3; cdr3_length: 13; clone_size: -; d_call: -; cdr3_nt: TGTGCCTGGAGTGTAGGCGGCAAGGATACGCAGTATTTT; cdr3_aa: CAWSVGGKDTQYF
v_call: TRBV4-1; j_call: TRBJ2-3; cdr3_length: 17; clone_size: -; d_call: TRBD2; cdr3_nt: TGCGCCAGCAGCCCAACCCCACTAGCGGGGAAGGCAGATACGCAGTATTTT; cdr3_aa: CASSPTPLAGKADTQYF
v_call: TRBV7-6; j_call: TRBJ1-4; cdr3_length: 18; clone_size: -; d_call: TRBD1; cdr3_nt: TGTGCCAGCAGCGACCTCGGACAGGCGAAAGCAACTAATGAAAAACTGTTTTTT; cdr3_aa: CASSDLGQAKATNEKLFF